These T cell receptor beta chains were read from a single sample in a study of T cell repertoires in cytomegalovirus infection. In TCRdb, the reads were re-called with MiXCR into one record per CDR3 protein. The data hold approximately 300,000 distinct CDR3 sequences, with about 27% observed a single time. The antigens of these receptors remain unknown. This specimen consisted of cultured PBMCs, obtained from culture after CMV antigen stimulation. These receptors were collected from a human donor in good health (CMV status not recorded). Some clones in this sample may be carry-over from other donors' samples. Both conserved end residues are part of each CDR3. A D gene is named only where the DNA matches it firmly. Only part of the rows carry a size: once, few, many, or a class if the clone is expanded.

v_call: TRBV7-2
d_call: TRBD1
j_call: TRBJ1-6
clone_size: few
cdr3_aa: CASSGTLGQRNSPLHF
cdr3_nt: TGTGCCAGCTCGGGGACCCTGGGACAGAGAAATTCACCCCTCCACTTT

v_call: TRBV7-2
d_call: TRBD1
j_call: TRBJ1-1
clone_size: many
cdr3_aa: CASSKGQGESAFF
cdr3_nt: TGTGCCAGCAGCAAGGGACAGGGAGAGTCAGCTTTCTTT

v_call: TRBV28
d_call: -
j_call: TRBJ2-7
clone_size: -
cdr3_aa: CASTFTRSTYEQYF
cdr3_nt: TGTGCCAGCACCTTTACCAGATCTACCTACGAGCAGTACTTC

v_call: TRBV2
d_call: TRBD1
j_call: TRBJ1-6
clone_size: few
cdr3_aa: CASSEGTGVSPLHF
cdr3_nt: TGTGCCAGCAGTGAGGGGACAGGGGTGTCACCCCTCCACTTT

v_call: TRBV7-2
d_call: -
j_call: TRBJ2-7
clone_size: few
cdr3_aa: CASSWGLSGEQYF
cdr3_nt: TGTGCCAGCAGCTGGGGACTGTCGGGAGAGCAGTACTTC

v_call: TRBV4-1
d_call: -
j_call: TRBJ2-1
clone_size: few
cdr3_aa: CASSQEGLGNEQFF
cdr3_nt: TGCGCCAGCAGCCAGGAGGGATTGGGCAATGAGCAGTTCTTC

v_call: TRBV7-3
d_call: TRBD2
j_call: TRBJ2-3
clone_size: -
cdr3_aa: CASSSQSGGAEDTQYF
cdr3_nt: TGTGCCAGCAGCTCCCAGAGCGGGGGGGCGGAAGATACGCAGTATTTT

v_call: TRBV7-9
d_call: -
j_call: TRBJ2-5
clone_size: few
cdr3_aa: CASSLEYKRETQYF
cdr3_nt: TGTGCCAGCAGCTTAGAATATAAGCGCGAGACCCAGTACTTC

v_call: TRBV6-1
d_call: -
j_call: TRBJ1-3
clone_size: few
cdr3_aa: CASLTGASGNTIYF
cdr3_nt: TGTGCCAGCCTGACCGGAGCCTCTGGAAACACCATATATTTT

v_call: TRBV7-2
d_call: TRBD2
j_call: TRBJ2-4
clone_size: few
cdr3_aa: CASSLAGSSGGLAKNIQYF
cdr3_nt: TGTGCCAGCAGCTTAGCCGGGTCTAGCGGGGGGTTAGCCAAAAACATTCAGTACTTC

v_call: TRBV6-8
d_call: TRBD1
j_call: TRBJ1-2
clone_size: -
cdr3_aa: CASSYRGQGYYGYTF
cdr3_nt: TGTGCCAGCAGTTACCGTGGACAGGGATACTATGGCTACACCTTC

v_call: TRBV4-1
d_call: -
j_call: TRBJ2-1
clone_size: -
cdr3_aa: CASSQDIIGGGQFF
cdr3_nt: TGCGCCAGCAGCCAAGATATAATAGGGGGGGGGCAGTTCTTC

v_call: TRBV27
d_call: -
j_call: TRBJ1-4
clone_size: -
cdr3_aa: CASSLYGLGEKLFF
cdr3_nt: TGTGCCAGCAGTTTATACGGGTTGGGAGAAAAACTGTTTTTT

v_call: TRBV5-1
d_call: -
j_call: TRBJ2-7
clone_size: few
cdr3_aa: CASSTSPGTGVYEQYF
cdr3_nt: TGCGCCAGCAGCACTAGCCCCGGGACGGGAGTCTACGAGCAGTACTTC

v_call: TRBV10-3
d_call: -
j_call: TRBJ2-7
clone_size: -
cdr3_aa: CAISYGNQEQYF
cdr3_nt: TGTGCCATCAGTTACGGGAATCAGGAGCAGTACTTC

v_call: TRBV6-1
d_call: -
j_call: TRBJ2-1
clone_size: -
cdr3_aa: CASSSLVDLGRNEQFF
cdr3_nt: TGTGCCAGCAGTTCACTAGTCGACCTGGGAAGGAATGAGCAGTTCTTC

v_call: TRBV4-2
d_call: TRBD1
j_call: TRBJ1-2
clone_size: -
cdr3_aa: CASSLGTGTNGYTF
cdr3_nt: TGTGCCAGCAGCCTAGGGACAGGGACGAATGGCTACACCTTC

v_call: TRBV28
d_call: TRBD1
j_call: TRBJ1-2
clone_size: few
cdr3_aa: CASSLPGTGHGYTF
cdr3_nt: TGTGCCAGCAGTCTACCCGGGACAGGGCACGGCTACACCTTC

v_call: TRBV19
d_call: -
j_call: TRBJ1-5
clone_size: -
cdr3_aa: CASSIGFGQPQHF
cdr3_nt: TGTGCCAGTAGTATCGGGTTCGGGCAGCCCCAGCATTTT

v_call: TRBV20-1
d_call: -
j_call: TRBJ2-5
clone_size: -
cdr3_aa: CSARVAGAQETQYF
cdr3_nt: TGCAGTGCTAGAGTTGCGGGGGCCCAAGAGACCCAGTACTTC

v_call: TRBV6-1
d_call: -
j_call: TRBJ1-2
clone_size: -
cdr3_aa: CASSNSIRNYGYTF
cdr3_nt: TGTGCCAGCAGTAATTCGATCCGGAACTATGGCTACACCTTC

v_call: TRBV27
d_call: -
j_call: TRBJ2-3
clone_size: few
cdr3_aa: CASTSTDTQYF
cdr3_nt: TGTGCCAGCACAAGCACAGATACGCAGTATTTT

v_call: TRBV19
d_call: -
j_call: TRBJ1-1
clone_size: -
cdr3_aa: CASSPRMENTEAFF
cdr3_nt: TGTGCCAGTAGCCCCCGGATGGAGAACACTGAAGCTTTCTTT

v_call: TRBV7-6
d_call: TRBD1
j_call: TRBJ2-7
clone_size: few
cdr3_aa: CASSLRQGSEQYF
cdr3_nt: TGTGCCAGCAGCTTAAGACAGGGTAGCGAGCAGTACTTC

v_call: TRBV20-1
d_call: -
j_call: TRBJ1-3
clone_size: few
cdr3_aa: CSARGQATRNTIYF
cdr3_nt: TGCAGTGCTAGAGGGCAGGCAACGAGAAACACCATATATTTT

v_call: TRBV7-2
d_call: TRBD1
j_call: TRBJ1-5
clone_size: -
cdr3_aa: CASSLRQGLNYQPQHF
cdr3_nt: TGTGCCAGCAGCCTCCGACAGGGTCTAAACTATCAGCCCCAGCATTTT

v_call: TRBV20-1
d_call: TRBD1
j_call: TRBJ2-3
clone_size: -
cdr3_aa: CSARDRTGFFTDTQYF
cdr3_nt: TGCAGTGCTAGAGACCGGACAGGGTTTTTCACAGATACGCAGTATTTT

v_call: TRBV29-1
d_call: -
j_call: TRBJ1-5
clone_size: many
cdr3_aa: CSVEEGGIDQPQHF
cdr3_nt: TGCAGCGTTGAAGAGGGAGGGATCGATCAGCCCCAGCATTTT

v_call: TRBV7-3
d_call: -
j_call: TRBJ1-2
clone_size: -
cdr3_aa: CASSSPGDYGYTF
cdr3_nt: TGTGCCAGCAGCTCGCCCGGTGACTATGGCTACACCTTC

v_call: TRBV12-3/TRBV12-4
d_call: TRBD1
j_call: TRBJ1-4
clone_size: many
cdr3_aa: CASSFLRDRRATNEKLFF
cdr3_nt: TGTGCCAGCAGTTTCCTCCGGGACAGGCGTGCAACTAATGAAAAACTGTTTTTT

v_call: TRBV6-6
d_call: -
j_call: TRBJ1-1
clone_size: few
cdr3_aa: CASSYLGTYTEAFF
cdr3_nt: TGTGCCAGCAGTTACCTCGGGACCTACACTGAAGCTTTCTTT

v_call: TRBV10-2
d_call: -
j_call: TRBJ2-1
clone_size: many
cdr3_aa: CASRERTEQFF
cdr3_nt: TGCGCCAGCAGAGAAAGGACGGAGCAGTTCTTC

v_call: TRBV15
d_call: TRBD1
j_call: TRBJ1-1
clone_size: few
cdr3_aa: CATSRDSIRDSWIGAPEAFF
cdr3_nt: TGTGCCACCAGCAGAGATTCTATTAGGGACAGCTGGATAGGGGCCCCTGAAGCTTTCTTT

v_call: TRBV9
d_call: TRBD1
j_call: TRBJ2-1
clone_size: many
cdr3_aa: CASSAPNRGFSYNEQFF
cdr3_nt: TGTGCCAGCAGCGCACCCAACAGGGGTTTTTCCTACAATGAGCAGTTCTTC

v_call: TRBV6-2/TRBV6-3
d_call: -
j_call: TRBJ1-2
clone_size: -
cdr3_aa: CASRPDGYGYTF
cdr3_nt: TGTGCCAGCAGACCCGACGGCTATGGCTACACCTTC

v_call: TRBV10-3
d_call: TRBD1
j_call: TRBJ2-3
clone_size: -
cdr3_aa: CAISSGQGASDTQYF
cdr3_nt: TGTGCCATCAGCAGCGGACAGGGGGCATCGGATACGCAGTATTTT

v_call: TRBV25-1
d_call: TRBD1
j_call: TRBJ1-3
clone_size: -
cdr3_aa: CASSSSRTGGNTIYF
cdr3_nt: TGTGCCAGCAGTTCATCCAGGACAGGCGGAAACACCATATATTTT

v_call: TRBV28
d_call: -
j_call: TRBJ1-5
clone_size: many
cdr3_aa: CASLSDFNQPQHF
cdr3_nt: TGTGCCAGCCTTTCGGACTTCAATCAGCCCCAGCATTTT

v_call: TRBV27
d_call: TRBD1
j_call: TRBJ2-6
clone_size: -
cdr3_aa: CASRGGAGANVLTF
cdr3_nt: TGTGCCAGCAGAGGGGGCGCTGGGGCCAACGTCCTGACTTTC

v_call: TRBV6-1
d_call: -
j_call: TRBJ1-1
clone_size: -
cdr3_aa: CARRRGNTEAFF
cdr3_nt: TGTGCCAGGCGTAGGGGGAACACTGAAGCTTTCTTT

v_call: TRBV7-9
d_call: -
j_call: TRBJ2-1
clone_size: -
cdr3_aa: CASSFIDHEQFF
cdr3_nt: TGTGCCAGCAGCTTTATAGATCATGAGCAGTTCTTC

v_call: TRBV24-1
d_call: TRBD1
j_call: TRBJ2-7
clone_size: few
cdr3_aa: CATSADTGGEIYEQYF
cdr3_nt: TGTGCCACCAGTGCGGACACAGGGGGCGAAATCTACGAGCAGTACTTC